Listed here are 18 T cell receptor beta chains from one sample, sequenced in a study of blood T cell repertoires in COVID-19. Generated by immunoSEQ multiplex PCR, the TCRdb table keeps only in-frame clones and is missing some. The sample lists approximately 79,000 clones, roughly 90% occurring once. The sample taken for sequencing was peripheral blood. These receptors were taken from a man between 60 and 70 years old with acute or convalescent COVID-19.

The sample holds one count of this clone. J is TRBJ2-5 and V is TRBV6-6, with 7 bases matching TRBD1. This CDR3 is 15 amino acids long. V shed 4 bases and J 1 base; nucleotides not matched to a gene: 6. Germline CDR1 and CDR2: MNHNY and SVGAGI (reference sequence). In DNA form, the CDR3 reads TGTGCCAGCAGTTTTTGGGGACAGACCCAAGAGACCCAGTACTTC. Its translation is CASSFWGQTQETQYF.

This chain uses TRBV5-6 with TRBJ1-2; no firm D call. CDR3 size: 17 residues. Germline V CDR1 and CDR2: SGHDT, YYEEEE. V was cut by 0 bases and J by 3 bases, with 18 bases left in between. The CDR3 spells CASSLAAGNLLDYGYTF. CDR3 bases: TGTGCCAGCAGCTTGGCGGCAGGAAATCTATTAGACTATGGCTACACCTTC. Complete variable domain (other parts from reference TRBV5-6 and TRBJ1-2): DAGVTQSPTHLIKTRGQQVTLRCSPKSGHDTVSWYQQALGQGPQFIFQYYEEEERQRGNFPDRFSGHQFPNYSSELNVNALLLGDSALYLCASSLAAGNLLDYGYTFGSGTRLTVV.

The genes are TRBV5-4 and TRBJ2-5; 7 bases line up with TRBD1. Germline V lookup: CDR1 SGHNT, CDR2 YYREEE (reference sequence). V dropped 1 base and J dropped 0; count of bases not matched to a gene: 6. The CDR3 extends over 16 amino acids. CDR3 in amino acids: CASSLPKGANQETQYF. For the CDR3, the DNA is TGTGCCAGCAGCTTGCCGAAGGGGGCTAACCAAGAGACCCAGTACTTC.

A single count supports this clone. The chain couples TRBV19 to TRBJ1-2; 7 nucleotides match TRBD1. The CDR3 covers 15 residues. The V segment lost 7 bases and the J segment 0 bases; nucleotides outside the gene matches: 8. CDR1 is LNHDA, CDR2 SQIVND, per germline (reference sequence). In nucleotides, the CDR3 is TGTGCCAGTACCCGGACAGGCTCGGCTAACTATGGCTACACCTTC. The encoded protein is CASTRTGSANYGYTF.

This clone was recorded once. The rearrangement joins TRBV5-8 to TRBJ2-2, with 7 bases that match TRBD1. Germline V gene sequence: CDR1 SGHTS, CDR2 YDEGEE. V lost 2 bases and J lost 7; bases outside the gene matches: 11. The CDR3 is made up of 16 amino acids. DNA of the CDR3: TGTGCCAGCAGCTTAGGAACAGGGGTCGTCGTCGGGGAGCTGTTTTTT. Translating it yields CASSLGTGVVVGELFF.

This rearrangement joins TRBV18 to TRBJ2-3, with 9 bases matching TRBD2. The CDR3 is 15 residues long. The junction had 6 bases not matched to a gene; V was cut back by 2 bases and J by 6 bases. The germline V gene encodes CDR1 KGHSH and CDR2 LQKENI. The chain's CDR3 is CASSPVRTSEDTQYF. The DNA for the CDR3 is TGTGCCAGCTCACCAGTCCGGACTAGCGAGGATACGCAGTATTTT.

The gene calls are TRBV19 and TRBJ1-4, with TRBD1 as a possible D gene (5 bases). This CDR3 has 14 residues. Deletions cut 6 bases from V and 8 bases from J, with 16 bases between. Germline CDR1 is LNHDA and CDR2 is SQIVND (reference sequence). The DNA of the CDR3 is TGTGCCAGTAGCGAACAGGCCCTAGGGGAAAAACTGTTTTTT. Protein sequence: CASSEQALGEKLFF. Full variable domain (missing parts from reference TRBV19 and TRBJ1-4): DGGITQSPKYLFRKEGQNVTLSCEQNLNHDAMYWYRQDPGQGLRLIYYSQIVNDFQKGDIAEGYSVSREKKESFPLTVTSAQKNPTAFYLCASSEQALGEKLFFGSGTQLSVL.

The chain recombines TRBV5-1 with TRBJ2-3; TRBD2 agrees at 8 bases. The CDR3 is 15 residues long. J gave up 2 bases and V 0 bases, and 2 bases lay outside the gene matches. CDR1 is SGHRS and CDR2 is YFSETQ in the germline V gene. The CDR3 loop is CASSLAGGDTDTQYF. The CDR3 bases are TGCGCCAGCAGCTTGGCCGGGGGGGACACAGATACGCAGTATTTT.

V and J are TRBV19 and TRBJ1-5; TRBD1 agrees at 10 bases. CDR3 length: 13 residues. CDR1 LNHDA and CDR2 SQIVND come from the germline V gene (reference sequence). With V trimmed by 10 bases and J by 7 bases, 7 bases remained unmatched. The CDR3 DNA follows: TGTGCCACCCGACAGGGGGCAGGACAGCCCCAGCATTTT. Protein product: CATRQGAGQPQHF. The variable domain in full, with the rest retrieved from reference TRBV19 and TRBJ1-5, is DGGITQSPKYLFRKEGQNVTLSCEQNLNHDAMYWYRQDPGQGLRLIYYSQIVNDFQKGDIAEGYSVSREKKESFPLTVTSAQKNPTAFYLCATRQGAGQPQHFGDGTRLSIL.

The chain recombines TRBV9 with TRBJ2-3; 16 bases align to TRBD2. CDR3 length equals 17 residues. Germline loops: CDR1 SGDLS, CDR2 YYNGEE. Unmatched junction bases numbered 7, after V lost 4 bases and J lost 5 bases. The CDR3: CASSPGTSGRVLDTQYF. The CDR3 nucleotides read TGTGCCAGCAGCCCGGGGACTAGCGGGAGGGTTCTAGATACGCAGTATTTT.

The chain links TRBV19 to TRBJ2-1, with TRBD2 matching over 8 bases. Germline CDR1 and CDR2: LNHDA and SQIVND (reference sequence). The CDR3 has 15 residues. V gave up 3 bases and J gave up 3 bases; unmatched junction bases: 4. The CDR3 spells CASSIGGLGYNEQFF. CDR3 DNA: TGTGCCAGTAGTATTGGGGGACTAGGCTACAATGAGCAGTTCTTC.

The genes are TRBV11-2 and TRBJ1-6; TRBD1 aligns across 8 bases. The CDR3 has 15 residues. J was trimmed by 7 bases and V by 6 bases; bases with no gene match: 8. The germline CDR1 and CDR2 sequences are SGHAT and FQNNGV. This CDR3 is CASSRGQGDNSPLHF. The DNA of the CDR3 is TGTGCCAGCAGTCGTGGACAGGGAGACAATTCACCCCTCCACTTT.

For the CDR3, the DNA is TGTGCCAGCAGCCAAGATACGGGGTTGCAGTACTTC. It encodes CASSQDTGLQYF. The V and J genes are TRBV4-2 and TRBJ2-7, with D possibly TRBD2 on 5 matching bases. The CDR3 spans 12 residues. V lost 0 bases and J 9 bases, leaving 9 bases between the germline ends. Germline CDR1 and CDR2: LGHNA and YNFKEQ.

The CDR3 protein is CASSFEAGGTEAFF. CDR3 nucleotides: TGTGCCAGCAGCTTCGAGGCTGGAGGGACTGAAGCTTTCTTT. V gene TRBV7-9 combines with J gene TRBJ1-1; D is uncertain. With 3 bases removed from V and 5 bases from J, the gap between germline ends came to 13 bases. CDR1 SEHNR and CDR2 FQNEAQ come from the germline V gene (reference sequence). The CDR3 spans 14 residues. The whole variable domain, filled in from reference TRBV7-9 and TRBJ1-1, reads DTGVSQNPRHKITKRGQNVTFRCDPISEHNRLYWYRQTLGQGPEFLTYFQNEAQLEKSRLLSDRFSAERPKGSFSTLEIQRTEQGDSAMYLCASSFEAGGTEAFFGQGTRLTVV.

The chain couples TRBV10-3 to TRBJ2-1, with no clear D. Germline assignment: CDR1 ENHRY and CDR2 SYGVKD. CDR3 length: 15 amino acids. V lost 3 bases and J lost 0, with 9 bases in between. CDR3 sequence: CAISEGGFSYNEQFF. The CDR3 bases are TGTGCCATCAGTGAAGGCGGCTTCTCCTACAATGAGCAGTTCTTC.

The chain links TRBV10-3 to TRBJ1-2, with 8 bases that match TRBD1. Germline lookup yields CDR1 ENHRY and CDR2 SYGVKD. The CDR3 consists of 13 residues. With 10 bases clipped from V and 5 bases from J, the junction kept 9 bases outside the gene matches. The CDR3 DNA sequence: TGTGCCACTAATCCGGGACAGGATTATGGCTACACCTTC. Protein sequence: CATNPGQDYGYTF.

This rearrangement joins TRBV7-8 to TRBJ1-4; no clear D. CDR3 size: 16 residues. Trimming took off 3 bases at V and 0 bases at J, with 11 bases between the two ends. Germline values: CDR1 SGHVS, CDR2 FQNEAQ. The CDR3 here is CASSFGKAATNEKLFF. DNA for the CDR3: TGTGCCAGCAGCTTCGGTAAAGCGGCAACTAATGAAAAACTGTTTTTT.

CDR3: CASSPWTGTASSSYEQYF. CDR3 bases: TGCGCCAGCAGCCCTTGGACAGGGACGGCGTCCAGCTCCTACGAGCAGTACTTC. The J gene is TRBJ2-7, the V gene TRBV5-1, with 8 bases fitting TRBD1. CDR1 is SGHRS, CDR2 YFSETQ, per germline. Trimming took 4 bases from V and 0 from J; bases not matched to a gene: 15. The CDR3 is 18 amino acids.